A single sample gave rise to the 22 T cell receptor beta chains below, sequenced in a study of type 1 and type 2 diabetes patients. Amplification started from genomic DNA. Amplification of the beta chain CDR3 used 30 forward and 13 reverse multiplex primers. TCRdb processed the multiplex PCR reads anew with MiXCR; each CDR3 protein has one entry. The sample lists 250,000 or so distinct CDR3 sequences; around 47% were seen once. Sequencing used peripheral blood mononuclear cells (PBMCs). The receptors come from a man younger than 35 with type 2 diabetes.

This rearrangement joins TRBV15 to TRBJ2-5; D unclear. Germline assignment: CDR1 LNHNV and CDR2 YYDKDF (reference sequence). The V end was cut by 1 base, the J end by 7 bases, with 13 bases between. This CDR3 is 14 amino acids long. The CDR3 nucleotides read TGTGCCACCAGCAGAGGGGCGCAGGACGGGACCCAGTACTTC. It yields the protein CATSRGAQDGTQYF.

The CDR3 reads CASSPFSLVEQFF. CDR3 nucleotides: TGTGCCAGCTCACCCTTCTCACTAGTTGAGCAGTTCTTC. The gene calls are TRBV18 and TRBJ2-1; a weak D match, TRBD2 (5 bases). CDR1 KGHSH and CDR2 LQKENI come from the germline V gene. The germline V and J ends were trimmed by 3 bases and 9 bases, with 12 bases remaining between them. This CDR3 comprises 13 residues.

This clonotype has just one count. This chain links TRBV5-1 with TRBJ1-1, with a possible D match to TRBD1 (6 bases). This CDR3 comprises 13 residues. Trimming took 4 bases from V and 8 from J, leaving 15 bases between them. Germline CDR1 SGHRS, CDR2 YFSETQ. The CDR3, as DNA: TGCGCCAGCAGCAGTGAGGGAACAGGGGAAGCTTTCTTT. Translated, it gives CASSSEGTGEAFF.

This chain uses TRBV19 with TRBJ1-4; TRBD1 is a possible D gene (6 bases). The CDR3 is made up of 14 amino acids. Trimming stripped 8 bases from V and 5 bases from J, with 15 bases between. The germline gives CDR1 LNHDA, CDR2 SQIVND (reference sequence). CDR3 amino acids: CASSFTGYNEKLFF. The CDR3 region has the DNA TGTGCCAGTTCCTTCACAGGGTACAATGAAAAACTGTTTTTT.

This clonotype was observed a handful of times. The rearrangement links TRBV2 to TRBJ1-6, with a possible D match to TRBD1 (5 bases). V was pared by 0 bases and J by 14 bases, with 17 bases between. Germline lookup yields CDR1 SNHLY and CDR2 FYNNEI. There are 15 residues in the CDR3. CDR3 bases: TGTGCCAGCAGTGAAGCTAAAAATCCGAGGACATCCCTCCACTTT. Amino acids: CASSEAKNPRTSLHF.

CDR3 nucleotide sequence: TGTGCCAGCAGCTTTAGGGGGATCTACGAGCAGTACTTC. Amino acid sequence: CASSFRGIYEQYF. The chain is built from TRBV7-8 and TRBJ2-7; D is possibly TRBD1 (6 bases). In germline, CDR1 is SGHVS, CDR2 FQNEAQ. This CDR3 is 13 amino acids long. V was trimmed by 3 bases and J by 3 bases, leaving 9 bases between them.

This clonotype was detected ten times or more. This rearrangement joins TRBV12-3 or TRBV12-4 to TRBJ2-7; 7 nucleotides line up with TRBD2. The CDR3 runs 12 residues. V trimming: 5 bases; J trimming: 5 bases; junction bases outside the gene matches: 3. In nucleotides, the CDR3 is TGTGCCAGCAGTCGGGGGGTCAACGAGCAGTACTTC. Protein product: CASSRGVNEQYF.

This clonotype has just a few counts. V gene TRBV12-3 or TRBV12-4 combines with J gene TRBJ1-3; D remains ambiguous. Trimming shortened V by 8 bases and J by 6 bases, and 5 bases separated the two germline ends. The CDR3 sequence is 10 residues long. CDR3 residues: CASGLNTIYF. CDR3 sequence (DNA): TGTGCCAGCGGGTTAAACACCATATATTTT.

V gene TRBV20-1 combines with J gene TRBJ1-1, with D possibly TRBD1 on 6 matching bases. V was cut by 6 bases and J by 6 bases, with 17 bases left in between. Germline V gives CDR1 DFQATT, CDR2 SNEGSKA (reference sequence). The CDR3 runs 13 residues. The CDR3 sequence is CSATGATAAEAFF. DNA for the CDR3: TGCAGTGCCACGGGGGCCACCGCTGCTGAAGCTTTCTTT.

The chain uses TRBV15 and TRBJ2-2; maybe TRBD1 (6 bases). Per the germline V gene, CDR1 is LNHNV and CDR2 is YYDKDF (reference sequence). The ends were cut back, 0 bases at V and 1 base at J, with 12 bases in the middle. This CDR3 region has 17 residues. The CDR3 DNA reads as TGTGCCACCAGCAGAGATGTGGGGGCCCTGAACACCGGGGAGCTGTTTTTT. Amino acids: CATSRDVGALNTGELFF.

The rearrangement joins TRBV10-3 to TRBJ2-1, with 8 nucleotides matching TRBD2. The ends lost 0 bases at V and 2 bases at J; junction bases unmatched: 12. The CDR3 has 19 residues. In germline, CDR1 is ENHRY, CDR2 SYGVKD. CDR3 protein: CAISESIHGAGGPYNEQFF. DNA of the CDR3: TGTGCCATCAGTGAGTCTATACACGGTGCGGGGGGCCCCTACAATGAGCAGTTCTTC.

This clonotype was seen a few times. The chain carries TRBV25-1 and TRBJ2-3; 7 bases match TRBD2. The length of the CDR3 is 15 residues. Germline trimming cut 6 bases from V and 0 bases from J; bases unmatched to any gene: 6. Germline values: CDR1 MGHDK, CDR2 SYGVNS. CDR3 residues: CASRRGSGSTDTQYF. In DNA form, the CDR3 reads TGTGCCAGCAGGAGGGGTAGCGGGAGCACAGATACGCAGTATTTT.

This clonotype was seen only once. The rearrangement uses TRBV2 and TRBJ1-4; 7 bases fit TRBD1. With 5 bases clipped from V and 8 bases from J, the junction kept 8 bases outside the gene matches. Germline V gene lookup returns CDR1 SNHLY and CDR2 FYNNEI. CDR3 length equals 14 residues. CDR3 coding DNA: TGTGCCAGCAGTTATAACAGGGGTGGGGAAAAACTGTTTTTT. Encoded protein: CASSYNRGGEKLFF. The variable domain in full, completed from reference TRBV2 and TRBJ1-4, reads EPEVTQTPSHQVTQMGQEVILRCVPISNHLYFYWYRQILGQKVEFLVSFYNNEISEKSEIFDDQFSVERPDGSNFTLKIRSTKLEDSAMYFCASSYNRGGEKLFFGSGTQLSVL.

This clonotype has just a few counts. The chain has TRBV29-1 and TRBJ2-5, with a weak D call TRBD1 (6 bases). Germline-derived CDR1 and CDR2 are SQVTM and ANQGSEA. V was cut by 6 bases and J by 6 bases, with 17 bases left in between. The CDR3 totals 13 residues. CDR3 bases: TGCAGCGTGACACAGGGCCCCCACAAGACCCAGTACTTC. Its protein product is CSVTQGPHKTQYF.

This clonotype has just one count. Because it lacks the conserved phenylalanine or tryptophan at the end, this CDR3 is likely a read error. The chain carries TRBV7-3 and TRBJ1-1; TRBD1 matches 11 bases. CDR3 length: 15 residues. Trimming removed 2 bases from V and 7 bases from J; junction bases left unmatched: 6. Looked up from germline, CDR1 is SGHTA and CDR2 is FQGTGA. The DNA of the CDR3 is TGTGCCAGCAGCTTAGGTTTGGGGACAGGGGGTGAAGCTTTCTAT. It specifies CASSLGLGTGGEAFY.

The genes are TRBV6-2 or TRBV6-3 and TRBJ1-2, with D unresolved. The germline V gene has CDR1 MNHEY and CDR2 SVGEGT. The CDR3 is 14 residues long. The ends were cut back, 6 bases at V and 2 bases at J, with 13 bases in the middle. CDR3 coding DNA: TGTGCCAGCAGCTCAACGGGAGAGAACTATGGCTACACCTTC. It specifies CASSSTGENYGYTF.

In its sample, this clonotype was seen many times. This chain uses TRBV10-3 with TRBJ2-7; TRBD1 aligns across 7 bases. The junction had 8 bases not matched to a gene; V was cut back by 8 bases and J by 1 base. Germline V CDR1 and CDR2: ENHRY, SYGVKD. CDR3 size: 14 residues. The CDR3 reads CAIRLGQKSYEQYF. CDR3 coding DNA: TGTGCCATCCGCCTGGGACAGAAGTCCTACGAGCAGTACTTC.

This clonotype was detected a few times. The chain couples TRBV20-1 to TRBJ2-2, with TRBD2 matching over 7 bases. CDR3 length: 16 residues. CDR1 is DFQATT, CDR2 SNEGSKA, per germline (reference sequence). The V and J ends lost 1 base and 2 bases, in that order; junction bases with no gene match: 7. In DNA, the CDR3 is TGCAGTGCTAGAGCGCTACTAGCGACAAACACCGGGGAGCTGTTTTTT. Residues: CSARALLATNTGELFF.

The chain carries TRBV27 and TRBJ2-7; weak D call: TRBD1 (6 bases). The V end lost 5 bases, the J end lost 2 bases, and 19 bases lay between the germline ends. The CDR3 has 16 amino acids. Germline V gene data show CDR1 as MNHEY and CDR2 as SMNVEV (reference sequence). The CDR3 sequence is CASSPGYGGLTYEQYF. The DNA for the CDR3 is TGTGCCAGCAGTCCGGGTTATGGGGGCCTCACCTACGAGCAGTACTTC.

CDR3 DNA sequence: TGCGCCAGCCGACCGAATACAGGAGATCAGCCCCAGCATTTT. Residues: CASRPNTGDQPQHF. The chain is built from TRBV5-1 and TRBJ1-5; D perhaps matches TRBD1 (5 bases). V was pared by 7 bases and J by 5 bases, with 16 bases between. Germline V gene lookup returns CDR1 SGHRS and CDR2 YFSETQ. The CDR3 loop spans 14 amino acids.

This clonotype was detected only a few times. The chain combines TRBV25-1 with TRBJ2-1, with D perhaps matching TRBD1 or TRBD2 (5 bases each). CDR1 and CDR2 from the germline V gene are MGHDK and SYGVNS. V lost 6 bases and J lost 8, with 14 bases in between. The CDR3 has 13 amino acids. CDR3 sequence: CASSSSGGDEQFF. The CDR3 nucleotides read TGTGCCAGCAGCAGTTCTGGGGGTGATGAGCAGTTCTTC.

This clonotype showed up just once. The rearrangement uses TRBV18 and TRBJ2-3; the D gene is possibly TRBD1 (6 bases). Trimming stripped 2 bases from V and 3 bases from J, with 9 bases between. Germline values: CDR1 KGHSH, CDR2 LQKENI. CDR3 length equals 14 residues. The DNA for the CDR3 is TGTGCCAGCTCACCAAGACAGGCAACAGATACGCAGTATTTT. It codes for CASSPRQATDTQYF. Looking up the rest from reference TRBV18 and TRBJ2-3 gives the full variable domain: NAGVMQNPRHLVRRRGQEARLRCSPMKGHSHVYWYRQLPEEGLKFMVYLQKENIIDESGMPKERFSAEFPKEGPSILRIQQVVRGDSAAYFCASSPRQATDTQYFGPGTRLTVL.